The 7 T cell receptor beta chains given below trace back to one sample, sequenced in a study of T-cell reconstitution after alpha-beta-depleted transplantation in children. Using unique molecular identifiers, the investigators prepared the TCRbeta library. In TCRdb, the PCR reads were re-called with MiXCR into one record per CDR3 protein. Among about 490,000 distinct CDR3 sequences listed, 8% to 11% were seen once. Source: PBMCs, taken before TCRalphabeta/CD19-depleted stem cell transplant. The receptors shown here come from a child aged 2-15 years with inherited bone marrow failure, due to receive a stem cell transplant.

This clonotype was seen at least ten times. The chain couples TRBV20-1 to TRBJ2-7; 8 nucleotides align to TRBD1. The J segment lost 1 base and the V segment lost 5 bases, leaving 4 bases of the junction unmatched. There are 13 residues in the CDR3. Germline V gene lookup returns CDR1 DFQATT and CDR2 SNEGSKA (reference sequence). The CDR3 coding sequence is TGCAGTGCTCATGACAGGGGATCCTACGAGCAGTACTTC. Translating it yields CSAHDRGSYEQYF.

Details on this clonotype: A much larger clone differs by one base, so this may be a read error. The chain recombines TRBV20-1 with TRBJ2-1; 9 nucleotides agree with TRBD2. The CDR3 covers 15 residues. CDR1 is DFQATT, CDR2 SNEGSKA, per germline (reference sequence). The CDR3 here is CSAKLAGGSYNELFF. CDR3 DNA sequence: TGCAGTGCTAAACTAGCGGGTGGCTCCTACAATGAGCTGTTCTTC.

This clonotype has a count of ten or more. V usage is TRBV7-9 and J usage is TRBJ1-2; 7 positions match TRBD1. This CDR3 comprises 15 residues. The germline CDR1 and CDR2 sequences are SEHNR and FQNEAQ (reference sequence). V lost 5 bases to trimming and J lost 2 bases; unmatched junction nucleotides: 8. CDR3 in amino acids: CASSLPRTGNYGYTF. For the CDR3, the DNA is TGTGCCAGCAGCCTCCCCCGGACAGGCAACTATGGCTACACCTTC. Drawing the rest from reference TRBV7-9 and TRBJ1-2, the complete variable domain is DTGVSQNPRHKITKRGQNVTFRCDPISEHNRLYWYRQTLGQGPEFLTYFQNEAQLEKSRLLSDRFSAERPKGSFSTLEIQRTEQGDSAMYLCASSLPRTGNYGYTFGSGTRLTVV.

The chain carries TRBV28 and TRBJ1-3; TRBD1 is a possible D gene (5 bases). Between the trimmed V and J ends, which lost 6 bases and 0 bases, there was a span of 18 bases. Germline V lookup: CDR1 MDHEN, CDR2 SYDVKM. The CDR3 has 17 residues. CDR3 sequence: CASSSPGAPGSGNTIYF. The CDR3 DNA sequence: TGTGCCAGCAGCTCTCCCGGGGCACCCGGCTCTGGAAACACCATATATTTT.

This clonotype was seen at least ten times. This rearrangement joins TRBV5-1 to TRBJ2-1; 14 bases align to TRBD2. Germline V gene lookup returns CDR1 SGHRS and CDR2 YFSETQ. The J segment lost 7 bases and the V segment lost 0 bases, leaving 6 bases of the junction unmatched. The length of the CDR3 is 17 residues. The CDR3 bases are TGCGCCAGCAGCTTGGCCGGGACTAGCGGGAGATGGAATGAGCAGTTCTTC. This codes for CASSLAGTSGRWNEQFF.

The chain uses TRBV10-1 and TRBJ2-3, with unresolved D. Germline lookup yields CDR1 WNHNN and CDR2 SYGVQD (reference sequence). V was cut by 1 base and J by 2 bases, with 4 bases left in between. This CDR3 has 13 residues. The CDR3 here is CASSEWITDTQYF. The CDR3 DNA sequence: TGCGCCAGCAGTGAGTGGATCACAGATACGCAGTATTTT.

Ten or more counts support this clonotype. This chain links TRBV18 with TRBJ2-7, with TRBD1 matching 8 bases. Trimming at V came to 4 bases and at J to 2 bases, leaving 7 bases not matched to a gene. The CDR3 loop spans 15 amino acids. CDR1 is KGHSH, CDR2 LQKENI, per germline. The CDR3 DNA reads TGTGCCAGCTCACGCACCGGGACAGGAACCTACGAGCAGTACTTC. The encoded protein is CASSRTGTGTYEQYF.